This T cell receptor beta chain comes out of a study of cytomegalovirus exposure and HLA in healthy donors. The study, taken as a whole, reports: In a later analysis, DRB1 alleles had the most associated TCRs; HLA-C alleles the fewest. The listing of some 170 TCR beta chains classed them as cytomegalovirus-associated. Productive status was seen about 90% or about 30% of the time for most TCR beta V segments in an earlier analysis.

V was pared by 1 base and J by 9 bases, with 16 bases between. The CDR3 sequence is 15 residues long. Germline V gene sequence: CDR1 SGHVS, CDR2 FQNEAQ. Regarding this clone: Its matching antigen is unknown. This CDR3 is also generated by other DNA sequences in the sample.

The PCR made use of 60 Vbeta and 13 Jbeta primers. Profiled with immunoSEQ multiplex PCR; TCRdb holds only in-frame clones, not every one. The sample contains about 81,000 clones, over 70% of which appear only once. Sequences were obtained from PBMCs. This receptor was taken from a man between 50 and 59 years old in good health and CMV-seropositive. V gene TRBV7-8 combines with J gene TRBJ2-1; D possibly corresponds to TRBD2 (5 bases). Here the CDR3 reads CASSLGVRTSGEQFF. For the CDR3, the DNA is TGTGCCAGCAGCTTAGGAGTTCGGACCAGCGGTGAGCAGTTCTTC. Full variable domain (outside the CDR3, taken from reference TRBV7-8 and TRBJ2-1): GAGVSQSPRYKVAKRGQDVALRCDPISGHVSLFWYQQALGQGPEFLTYFQNEAQLDKSGLPSDRFFAERPEGSVSTLKIQRTQQEDSAVYLCASSLGVRTSGEQFFGPGTRLTVL.